This T cell receptor beta chain was sequenced for a study of early T cells in non-severe SARS-CoV-2 infection. TCRdb re-analysed the 5' RACE reads in MiXCR, keeping a single row per CDR3 protein. In the table there are about 83,000 distinct CDR3 sequences, roughly an eighth of which are singletons. Trimming shortened V by 0 bases and J by 3 bases, and 14 bases separated the two germline ends. This CDR3 is 16 amino acids long. Per the germline V gene, CDR1 is KGHSH and CDR2 is LQKENI. This clonotype was obtained from an adult who was a healthcare worker with PCR-confirmed SARS-CoV-2 infection or an uninfected control (not recorded which). Sequences were obtained from whole blood. The chain joins TRBV18 to TRBJ2-5, with D maybe TRBD2 (5 bases). CDR3 residues: CASSPPAGRVEETQYF. The CDR3 DNA is TGTGCCAGCTCACCACCAGCTGGGCGGGTCGAAGAGACCCAGTACTTC. The full variable domain, with the rest looked up from reference TRBV18 and TRBJ2-5, is NAGVMQNPRHLVRRRGQEARLRCSPMKGHSHVYWYRQLPEEGLKFMVYLQKENIIDESGMPKERFSAEFPKEGPSILRIQQVVRGDSAAYFCASSPPAGRVEETQYFGPGTRLLVL.